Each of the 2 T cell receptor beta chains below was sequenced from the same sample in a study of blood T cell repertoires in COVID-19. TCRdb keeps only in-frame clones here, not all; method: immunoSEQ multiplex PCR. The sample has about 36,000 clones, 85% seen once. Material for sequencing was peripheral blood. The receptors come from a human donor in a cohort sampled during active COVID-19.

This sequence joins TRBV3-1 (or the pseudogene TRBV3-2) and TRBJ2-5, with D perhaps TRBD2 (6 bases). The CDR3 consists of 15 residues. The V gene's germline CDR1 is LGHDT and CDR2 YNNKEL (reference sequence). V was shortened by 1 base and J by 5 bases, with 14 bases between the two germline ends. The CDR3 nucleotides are TGTGCCAGCAGCCAAGTCGGGGGTCTCTCGGAGACCCAGTACTTC. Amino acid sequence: CASSQVGGLSETQYF.

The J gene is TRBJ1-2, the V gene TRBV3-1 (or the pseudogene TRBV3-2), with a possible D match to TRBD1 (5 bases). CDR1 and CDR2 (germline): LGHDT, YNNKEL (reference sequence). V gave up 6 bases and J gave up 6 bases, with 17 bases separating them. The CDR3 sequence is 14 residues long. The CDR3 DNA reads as TGTGCCAGCAGACTGGGGGGGAATCAGGATGGCTACACCTTC. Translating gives CASRLGGNQDGYTF.